This T cell receptor (beta chain) was observed in a study of T cell responses to AZD1222 COVID-19 vaccine. Notes on the study in general: Elevations in Spike-specific TCR breadth and depth followed administration of two AZD1222 doses.

Some clones are missing from TCRdb's copy, which holds only in-frame ones; the method was immunoSEQ multiplex PCR. The sample gives more than 100,000 clones, about 90% of which show up once; roughly a tenth is in the top ten. With respect to this clone: Its cognate antigen is unknown.

The CDR3 runs 13 residues. V was clipped by 6 bases and J by 4 bases, with 12 bases between them. Germline values: CDR1 MDHEN, CDR2 SYDVKM. This receptor was taken from an adult in good health. Specimen: peripheral blood, collected on day 0 of AZD1222 vaccination. The chain is built from TRBV28 and TRBJ1-1, with D perhaps matching TRBD1 (5 bases). The CDR3 loop reads CASSRGWGTEAFF. The CDR3 region has the DNA TGTGCCAGCAGCCGGGGGTGGGGCACTGAAGCTTTCTTT.